This T cell receptor beta chain comes out of a study of blood T cell repertoires in COVID-19. V trimming: 6 bases; J trimming: 5 bases; junction bases outside the gene matches: 6. The CDR3 has 14 amino acids. CDR1 and CDR2 (germline): ENHRY, SYGVKD. How the authors handled the data: Amplification of reference gene primers was used by the study to estimate nucleated cell counts. Assay: immunoSEQ multiplex PCR; the TCRdb copy retains only in-frame clones and omits some. The V and J calls and clone size come from that table; D and trimming were worked out from the DNA. The table has 95,000 to 150,000 clones, 65% to 90% seen once.

The sequenced material came from peripheral blood. The rearrangement joins TRBV10-3 to TRBJ2-1; 8 nucleotides agree with TRBD1. This TCR was recovered from an elderly man with active or convalescent COVID-19. The CDR3 DNA sequence: TGTGCCATCAGGTCCGGGACAGGAAACAATGAGCAGTTCTTC. This encodes CAIRSGTGNNEQFF.